This T cell receptor (beta chain) was captured by sequencing in a study of blood T cell repertoires in COVID-19. Profiled with immunoSEQ multiplex PCR; TCRdb holds only in-frame clones, not every one. The sample has 30,000 to 40,000 clones, about 90% seen once. This CDR3 spans 16 amino acids. V was shortened by 2 bases and J by 7 bases, with 21 bases between the two germline ends. Germline V gene data show CDR1 as SEHNR and CDR2 as FQNEAQ (reference sequence). The TCR sequence derives from a man in his 60s with active or convalescent COVID-19. The J gene is TRBJ2-7, the V gene TRBV7-9; weak D call: TRBD2 (5 bases). Sequenced input: peripheral blood. The CDR3 bases are TGTGCCAGCAGCTTATCGAGGGTAGGAGCCGACGATGAGCAGTACTTC. It codes for CASSLSRVGADDEQYF.